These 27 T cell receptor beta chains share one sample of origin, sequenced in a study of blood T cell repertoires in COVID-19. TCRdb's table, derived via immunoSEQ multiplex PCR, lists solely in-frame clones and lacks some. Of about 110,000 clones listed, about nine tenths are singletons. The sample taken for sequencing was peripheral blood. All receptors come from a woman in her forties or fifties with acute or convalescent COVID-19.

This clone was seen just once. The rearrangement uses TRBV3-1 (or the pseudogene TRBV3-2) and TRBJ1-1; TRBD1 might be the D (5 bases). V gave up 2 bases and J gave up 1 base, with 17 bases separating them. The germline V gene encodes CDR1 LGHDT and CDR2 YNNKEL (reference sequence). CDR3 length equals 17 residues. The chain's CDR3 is CASSQLGGPSRNTEAFF. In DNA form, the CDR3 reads TGTGCCAGCAGCCAATTGGGGGGACCCTCAAGGAACACTGAAGCTTTCTTT.

The CDR3 DNA follows: TGCAGTGCTAGTAGCCCCGGGAGTGGGGAGACCCAGTACTTC. It codes for CSASSPGSGETQYF. The chain carries TRBV20-1 and TRBJ2-5; weak D call: TRBD2 (6 bases). The germline V gene has CDR1 DFQATT and CDR2 SNEGSKA (reference sequence). Trimming shortened V by 3 bases and J by 5 bases, and 16 bases separated the two germline ends. The CDR3 contains 14 residues.

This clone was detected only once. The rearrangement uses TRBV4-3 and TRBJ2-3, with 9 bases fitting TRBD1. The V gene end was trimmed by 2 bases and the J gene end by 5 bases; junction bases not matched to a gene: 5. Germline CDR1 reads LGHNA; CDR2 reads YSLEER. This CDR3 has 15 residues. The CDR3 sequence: CASSQQTGGGDTQYF. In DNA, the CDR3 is TGCGCCAGCAGCCAACAAACAGGGGGCGGAGATACGCAGTATTTT.

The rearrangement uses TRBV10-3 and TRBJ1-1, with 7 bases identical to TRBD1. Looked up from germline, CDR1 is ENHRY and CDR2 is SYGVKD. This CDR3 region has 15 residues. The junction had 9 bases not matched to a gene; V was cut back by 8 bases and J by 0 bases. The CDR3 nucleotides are TGTGCCATCTCCGGCACAGGGGATATGAACACTGAAGCTTTCTTT. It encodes CAISGTGDMNTEAFF.

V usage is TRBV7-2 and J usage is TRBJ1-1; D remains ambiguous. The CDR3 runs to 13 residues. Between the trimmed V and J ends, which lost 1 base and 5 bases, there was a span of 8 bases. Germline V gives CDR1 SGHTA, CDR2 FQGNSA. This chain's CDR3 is CASSLGWETEAFF. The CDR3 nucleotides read TGTGCCAGCAGCTTAGGATGGGAGACTGAAGCTTTCTTT.

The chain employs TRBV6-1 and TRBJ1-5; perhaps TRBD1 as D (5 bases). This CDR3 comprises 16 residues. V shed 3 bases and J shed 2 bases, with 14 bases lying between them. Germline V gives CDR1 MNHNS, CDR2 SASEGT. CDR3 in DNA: TGTGCCAGCAGTGACCGCATAGGGGTGGGCAATCAGCCCCAGCATTTT. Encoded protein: CASSDRIGVGNQPQHF.

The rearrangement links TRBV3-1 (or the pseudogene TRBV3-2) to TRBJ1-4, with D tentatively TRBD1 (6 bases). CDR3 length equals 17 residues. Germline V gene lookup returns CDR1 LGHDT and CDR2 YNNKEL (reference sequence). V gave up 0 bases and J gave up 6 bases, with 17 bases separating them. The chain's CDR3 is CASSQDLGGRGDEKLFF. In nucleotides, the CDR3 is TGTGCCAGCAGCCAAGATCTAGGTGGCAGGGGAGATGAAAAACTGTTTTTT.

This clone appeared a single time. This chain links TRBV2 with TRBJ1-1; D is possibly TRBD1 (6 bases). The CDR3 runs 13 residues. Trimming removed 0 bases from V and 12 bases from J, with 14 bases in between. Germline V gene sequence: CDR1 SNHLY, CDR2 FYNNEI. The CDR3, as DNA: TGTGCCAGCAGTGAAGCGCGGGGGGCAAAATCTTTCTTT. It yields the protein CASSEARGAKSFF.

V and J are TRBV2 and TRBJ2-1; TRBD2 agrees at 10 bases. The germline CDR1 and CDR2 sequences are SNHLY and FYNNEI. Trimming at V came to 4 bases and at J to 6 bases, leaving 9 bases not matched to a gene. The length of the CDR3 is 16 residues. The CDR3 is CASSGALAGVANEQFF. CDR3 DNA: TGTGCCAGCAGTGGGGCTCTAGCGGGAGTCGCCAATGAGCAGTTCTTC. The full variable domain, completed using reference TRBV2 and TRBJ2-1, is EPEVTQTPSHQVTQMGQEVILRCVPISNHLYFYWYRQILGQKVEFLVSFYNNEISEKSEIFDDQFSVERPDGSNFTLKIRSTKLEDSAMYFCASSGALAGVANEQFFGPGTRLTVL.

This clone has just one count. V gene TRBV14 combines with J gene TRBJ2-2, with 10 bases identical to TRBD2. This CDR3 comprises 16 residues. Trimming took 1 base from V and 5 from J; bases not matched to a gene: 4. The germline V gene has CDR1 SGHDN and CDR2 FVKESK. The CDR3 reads CASSQGPSGSTGELFF. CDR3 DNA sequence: TGTGCCAGCAGCCAAGGTCCTAGCGGGAGTACCGGGGAGCTGTTTTTT.

As DNA, the CDR3 is TGCAGTGCTAGTCCTCCACAAGGAGCGGAGTCCTACAATGAGCAGTTCTTC. This gives the protein CSASPPQGAESYNEQFF. The genes are TRBV20-1 and TRBJ2-1, with D possibly matching TRBD2 (5 bases). The CDR3 consists of 17 residues. CDR1 and CDR2 (germline): DFQATT, SNEGSKA (reference sequence). V lost 3 bases, J lost 1 base, and 19 bases lay in between.

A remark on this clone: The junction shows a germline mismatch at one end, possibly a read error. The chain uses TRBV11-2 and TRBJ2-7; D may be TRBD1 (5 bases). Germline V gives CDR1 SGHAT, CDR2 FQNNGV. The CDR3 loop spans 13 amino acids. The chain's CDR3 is CASSYVRTPYLNF. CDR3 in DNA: TGTGCCAGCAGCTACGTGAGGACACCGTATCTGAACTTC.

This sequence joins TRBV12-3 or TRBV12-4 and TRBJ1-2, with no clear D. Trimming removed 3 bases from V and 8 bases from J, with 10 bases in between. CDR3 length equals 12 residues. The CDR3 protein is CASSFEGWGYTF. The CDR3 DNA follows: TGTGCCAGCAGTTTTGAGGGTTGGGGCTACACCTTC.

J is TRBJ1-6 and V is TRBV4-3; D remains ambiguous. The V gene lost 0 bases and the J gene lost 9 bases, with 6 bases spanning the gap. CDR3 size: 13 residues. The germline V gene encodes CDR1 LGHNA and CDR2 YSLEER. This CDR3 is CASSQDGGSPLHF. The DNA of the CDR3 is TGCGCCAGCAGCCAAGATGGAGGTTCACCCCTCCACTTT.

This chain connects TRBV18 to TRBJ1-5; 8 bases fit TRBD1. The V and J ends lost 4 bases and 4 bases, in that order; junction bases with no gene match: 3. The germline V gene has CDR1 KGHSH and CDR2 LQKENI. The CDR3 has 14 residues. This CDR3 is CASSLTGDNQPQHF. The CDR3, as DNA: TGTGCCAGCTCACTGACAGGGGATAATCAGCCCCAGCATTTT.

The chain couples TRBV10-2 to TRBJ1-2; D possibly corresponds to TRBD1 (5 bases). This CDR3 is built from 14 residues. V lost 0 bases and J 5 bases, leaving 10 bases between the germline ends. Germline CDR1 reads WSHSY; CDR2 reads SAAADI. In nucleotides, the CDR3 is TGCGCCAGCAGTGAGTCCCGGACAATTTATGGCTACACCTTC. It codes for CASSESRTIYGYTF.

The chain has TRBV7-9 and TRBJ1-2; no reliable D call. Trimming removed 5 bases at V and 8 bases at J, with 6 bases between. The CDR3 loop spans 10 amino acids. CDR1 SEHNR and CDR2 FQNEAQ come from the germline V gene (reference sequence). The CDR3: CASSREGYTF. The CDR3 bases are TGTGCCAGCAGCCGAGAAGGCTACACCTTC.

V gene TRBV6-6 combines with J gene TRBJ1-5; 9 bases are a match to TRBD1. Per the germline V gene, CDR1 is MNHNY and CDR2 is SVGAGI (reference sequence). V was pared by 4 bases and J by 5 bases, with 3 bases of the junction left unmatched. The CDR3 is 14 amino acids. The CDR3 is CASSWGQGDQPQHF. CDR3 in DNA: TGTGCCAGCAGTTGGGGACAGGGCGATCAGCCCCAGCATTTT.

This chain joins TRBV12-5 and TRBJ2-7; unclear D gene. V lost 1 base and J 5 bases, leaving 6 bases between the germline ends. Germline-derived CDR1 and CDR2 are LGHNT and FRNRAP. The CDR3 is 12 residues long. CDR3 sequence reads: CASGLASNEQYF. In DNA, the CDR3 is TGTGCTAGTGGTTTGGCGAGTAACGAGCAGTACTTC.

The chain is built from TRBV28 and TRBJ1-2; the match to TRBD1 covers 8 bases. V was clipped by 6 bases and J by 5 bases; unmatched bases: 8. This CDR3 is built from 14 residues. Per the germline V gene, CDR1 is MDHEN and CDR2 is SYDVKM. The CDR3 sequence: CASSSGQGGYGYTF. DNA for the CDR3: TGTGCCAGCAGCTCCGGACAGGGAGGTTATGGCTACACCTTC.

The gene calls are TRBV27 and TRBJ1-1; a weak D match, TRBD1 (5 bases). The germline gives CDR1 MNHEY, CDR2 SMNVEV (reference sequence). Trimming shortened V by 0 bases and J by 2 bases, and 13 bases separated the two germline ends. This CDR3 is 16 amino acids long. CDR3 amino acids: CASSLSTETVNTEAFF. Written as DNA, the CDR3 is TGTGCCAGCAGTTTATCGACAGAGACCGTAAACACTGAAGCTTTCTTT.

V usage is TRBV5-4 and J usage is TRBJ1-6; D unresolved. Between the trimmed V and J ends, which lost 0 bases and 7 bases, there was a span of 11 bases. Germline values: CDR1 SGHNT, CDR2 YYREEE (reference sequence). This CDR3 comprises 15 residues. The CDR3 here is CASSLASDINSPLHF. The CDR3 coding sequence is TGTGCCAGCAGCTTGGCATCTGACATCAATTCACCCCTCCACTTT.

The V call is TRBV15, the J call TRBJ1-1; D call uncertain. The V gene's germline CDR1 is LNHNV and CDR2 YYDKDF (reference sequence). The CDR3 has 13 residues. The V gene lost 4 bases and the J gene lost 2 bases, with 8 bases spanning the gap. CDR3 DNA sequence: TGTGCCACCAGCAACATACCCAACACTGAAGCTTTCTTT. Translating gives CATSNIPNTEAFF.

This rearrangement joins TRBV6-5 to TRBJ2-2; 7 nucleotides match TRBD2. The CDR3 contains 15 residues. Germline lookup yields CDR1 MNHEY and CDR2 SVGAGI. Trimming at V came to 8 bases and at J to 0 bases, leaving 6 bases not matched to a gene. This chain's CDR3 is CASGLGLANTGELFF. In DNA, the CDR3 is TGTGCCAGCGGTCTAGGACTAGCGAACACCGGGGAGCTGTTTTTT.

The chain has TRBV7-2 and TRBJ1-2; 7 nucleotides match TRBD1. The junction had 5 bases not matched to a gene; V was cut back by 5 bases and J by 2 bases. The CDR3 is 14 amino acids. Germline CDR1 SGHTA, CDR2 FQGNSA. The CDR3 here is CASSTRQGNYGYTF. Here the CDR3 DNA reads TGTGCCAGCAGCACAAGACAGGGAAACTATGGCTACACCTTC.

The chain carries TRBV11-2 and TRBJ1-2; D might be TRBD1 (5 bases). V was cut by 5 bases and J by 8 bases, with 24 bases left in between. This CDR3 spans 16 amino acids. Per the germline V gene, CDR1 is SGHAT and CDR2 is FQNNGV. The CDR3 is CASSPRDSRPRLGYTF. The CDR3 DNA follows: TGTGCCAGCAGCCCGAGGGACTCTAGGCCTCGGTTGGGCTACACCTTC. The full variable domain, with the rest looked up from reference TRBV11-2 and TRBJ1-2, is EAGVAQSPRYKIIEKRQSVAFWCNPISGHATLYWYQQILGQGPKLLIQFQNNGVVDDSQLPKDRFSAERLKGVDSTLKIQPAKLEDSAVYLCASSPRDSRPRLGYTFGSGTRLTVV.

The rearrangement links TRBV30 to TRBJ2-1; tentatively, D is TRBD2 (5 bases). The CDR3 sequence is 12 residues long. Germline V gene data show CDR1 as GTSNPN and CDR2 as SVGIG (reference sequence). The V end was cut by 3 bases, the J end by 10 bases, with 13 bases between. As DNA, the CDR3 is TGTGCCTGGAGCGCCCAGCGGTCCGAGCAGTTCTTC. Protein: CAWSAQRSEQFF.